These 18 T cell receptor beta chains share one sample of origin, sequenced in a study of siplizumab effects on memory and regulatory T cells. Using immunoSEQ multiplex PCR, the repertoire was profiled, and TCRdb retains in-frame clones only, with some absent. The data show about 120,000 clones, about 94% seen once. What was sequenced was non-Treg CD4+ T cells sorted from blood. The source is a human donor in good health.

The CDR3 nucleotides are TGTGCCAGCAGCGCCGCGATAAGCGGCACTGAAGCTTTCTTT. Translation: CASSAAISGTEAFF. The V call is TRBV5-6, the J call TRBJ1-1, with no clear D. Trimming shortened V by 4 bases and J by 4 bases, and 14 bases separated the two germline ends. The CDR3 extends over 14 amino acids. Germline V gene sequence: CDR1 SGHDT, CDR2 YYEEEE.

V usage is TRBV5-1 and J usage is TRBJ2-1; perhaps TRBD1 as D (6 bases). The CDR3 consists of 16 residues. CDR1 and CDR2 from the germline V gene are SGHRS and YFSETQ. V was shortened by 4 bases and J by 7 bases, with 21 bases between the two germline ends. The CDR3 reads CASSTFWADQGNEQFF. The DNA for the CDR3 is TGCGCCAGCAGCACTTTCTGGGCTGACCAGGGGAATGAGCAGTTCTTC.

The chain recombines TRBV14 with TRBJ2-7; TRBD1 aligns across 11 bases. Germline V gene sequence: CDR1 SGHDN, CDR2 FVKESK. This CDR3 comprises 14 residues. Trimming at V came to 4 bases and at J to 4 bases, leaving 3 bases not matched to a gene. CDR3 coding DNA: TGTGCCAGCAGCCCCCGGGACAGGGGGTACGAGCAGTACTTC. Translation: CASSPRDRGYEQYF.

V usage is TRBV4-1 and J usage is TRBJ2-6, with D perhaps matching TRBD2 (5 bases). CDR1 is MGHRA and CDR2 is YSYEKL in the germline V gene. The ends were cut back, 2 bases at V and 2 bases at J, with 16 bases in the middle. There are 18 residues in the CDR3. In DNA form, the CDR3 reads TGCGCCAGCAGCCAACCCCTCTCGGGGAGCCCTGGGGCCAACGTCCTGACTTTC. It encodes CASSQPLSGSPGANVLTF.

The chain carries TRBV2 and TRBJ2-7, with a weak D call TRBD1 (6 bases). There are 14 residues in the CDR3. Germline V gene data show CDR1 as SNHLY and CDR2 as FYNNEI. V shed 5 bases and J shed 4 bases, with 15 bases lying between them. CDR3 amino acids: CASSPSGQSYEQYF. DNA for the CDR3: TGTGCCAGCAGTCCATCTGGACAGAGTTACGAGCAGTACTTC.

About this clone: At one boundary the junction diverges from the germline segment, which might be a read error. This chain uses TRBV7-7 with TRBJ2-5; tentatively, D is TRBD2 (6 bases). Germline V gene lookup returns CDR1 SSHAT and CDR2 FNYEAQ (reference sequence). The CDR3 is made up of 16 amino acids. CDR3 protein: CASSPGGAAGYETQYF. DNA of the CDR3: TGTGCTAGCAGCCCCGGGGGAGCAGCAGGGTATGAGACCCAGTACTTC. The full variable domain, rest sourced from reference TRBV7-7 and TRBJ2-5, is GAGVSQSPRYKVTKRGQDVTLRCDPISSHATLYWYQQALGQGPEFLTYFNYEAQPDKSGLPSDRFSAERPEGSISTLTIQRTEQRDSAMYRCASSPGGAAGYETQYFGPGTRLLVL.

The rearrangement joins TRBV5-4 to TRBJ2-2; D is uncertain. Trimming took 0 bases from V and 0 from J, leaving 9 bases between them. This CDR3 is built from 16 residues. Germline V gene sequence: CDR1 SGHNT, CDR2 YYREEE (reference sequence). The CDR3 sequence: CASSLGGPANTGELFF. In DNA, the CDR3 is TGTGCCAGCAGCTTGGGGGGTCCGGCGAACACCGGGGAGCTGTTTTTT.

V is TRBV5-1 and J is TRBJ2-1, with D perhaps being TRBD1 or TRBD2 (5 bases each). CDR1 SGHRS and CDR2 YFSETQ come from the germline V gene. Trimming removed 4 bases from V and 4 bases from J, with 12 bases in between. CDR3 size: 14 residues. The CDR3 nucleotides are TGCGCCAGCAGCCGCCGGGACGGATACAATGAGCAGTTCTTC. As protein: CASSRRDGYNEQFF.

The genes are TRBV27 and TRBJ2-7, with 8 bases identical to TRBD1. The CDR3 covers 19 residues. Germline V gene data show CDR1 as MNHEY and CDR2 as SMNVEV (reference sequence). The ends lost 2 bases at V and 1 base at J; junction bases unmatched: 16. This chain's CDR3 is CASSLMGGRGLPSSYEQYF. The CDR3 DNA sequence: TGTGCCAGCAGTTTAATGGGAGGCAGGGGGCTTCCTTCATCCTACGAGCAGTACTTC.

V is TRBV7-6 and J is TRBJ2-5, with 16 bases lining up with TRBD2. With 5 bases clipped from V and 5 bases from J, the junction kept 8 bases outside the gene matches. The CDR3 extends over 17 amino acids. Looked up from germline, CDR1 is SGHVS and CDR2 is FNYEAQ. This CDR3 reads CASSPGTSGGAGETQYF. The CDR3 bases are TGTGCCAGCAGCCCCGGGACTAGCGGGGGGGCAGGGGAGACCCAGTACTTC.

The count of this clone is one. The chain recombines TRBV19 with TRBJ1-1; D is unresolved. The CDR3 spans 13 residues. Germline assignment: CDR1 LNHDA and CDR2 SQIVND (reference sequence). Trimming left V 3 bases short and J 7 bases short, with 12 bases between. The CDR3 DNA follows: TGTGCCAGTAGTATGGACGTTCTAGTTGAAGCTTTCTTT. Translation: CASSMDVLVEAFF.

V is TRBV4-1 and J is TRBJ2-6; D is unclear. The V gene's germline CDR1 is MGHRA and CDR2 YSYEKL. The CDR3 contains 15 residues. V lost 1 base to trimming and J lost 0 bases, with 4 bases between them. The CDR3 loop reads CASSQAGSGANVLTF. CDR3 DNA sequence: TGCGCCAGCAGCCAAGCGGGCTCTGGGGCCAACGTCCTGACTTTC.

V gene TRBV2 combines with J gene TRBJ1-4; maybe TRBD1 (6 bases). This CDR3 contains 15 residues. Trimming cost V 6 bases and J 7 bases, with 18 bases left between them. Per the germline V gene, CDR1 is SNHLY and CDR2 is FYNNEI. CDR3 sequence (DNA): TGTGCCAGCAGCGAAACAGGGTTGGGGCGTGAAAAACTGTTTTTT. This encodes CASSETGLGREKLFF.

The rearrangement links TRBV9 to TRBJ2-7; D is perhaps TRBD2 (6 bases). CDR1 SGDLS and CDR2 YYNGEE come from the germline V gene. The CDR3 runs to 14 residues. Deletions cut 4 bases from V and 13 bases from J, with 24 bases between. CDR3 nucleotide sequence: TGTGCCAGCAGCCTCAGCCCAGGGCAGCGGGCGGTATACTTC. Translation: CASSLSPGQRAVYF.

The rearrangement links TRBV6-5 to TRBJ2-3; 8 bases align to TRBD1. CDR1 MNHEY and CDR2 SVGAGI come from the germline V gene. This CDR3 has 14 amino acids. V shed 7 bases and J 3 bases; nucleotides not matched to a gene: 6. CDR3: CASNDRGRTDTQYF. The CDR3 region has the DNA TGTGCCAGCAATGACAGGGGTCGGACAGATACGCAGTATTTT.

This sequence joins TRBV9 and TRBJ1-5; D is uncertain. This CDR3 is built from 14 residues. Germline-derived CDR1 and CDR2 are SGDLS and YYNGEE. V lost 0 bases to trimming and J lost 3 bases, with 7 bases between them. The CDR3 reads CASSVDMVNQPQHF. CDR3 DNA: TGTGCCAGCAGCGTAGATATGGTCAATCAGCCCCAGCATTTT.

This rearrangement joins TRBV25-1 to TRBJ2-7, with 9 bases that match TRBD2. Germline values: CDR1 MGHDK, CDR2 SYGVNS. After removal of 4 bases from V and 0 bases from J, the junction contained 1 base not matched to a gene. CDR3 size: 14 residues. In DNA form, the CDR3 reads TGTGCCAGCAGTGGTAGCGGGAGCTCCTACGAGCAGTACTTC. This encodes CASSGSGSSYEQYF.

CDR3 amino acids: CASSLDSGFSYNEQFF. Here the CDR3 DNA reads TGTGCCAGCAGCTTAGATTCGGGGTTCTCCTACAATGAGCAGTTCTTC. The J gene is TRBJ2-1, the V gene TRBV11-3, with D perhaps TRBD2 (5 bases). Trimming removed 0 bases at V and 0 bases at J, with 9 bases between. CDR1 is SGHNT, CDR2 YENEEA, per germline. The CDR3 covers 16 residues.